This is a list of T cell receptor beta chains from one sample in a study of early T cells in non-severe SARS-CoV-2 infection. A single record per CDR3 protein comes from TCRdb applying MiXCR to the 5' RACE reads. The top ten hold roughly an eighth of the sample, which has tens of thousands of distinct CDR3 sequences, less than 10% seen once. Sample: whole blood. The receptor source for this set is an adult who was a healthcare worker with PCR-confirmed SARS-CoV-2 infection or an uninfected control (not recorded which). The CDR3 runs from the conserved cysteine through the conserved F or W. The D gene is left open where the match is weak. For some rows the clone size is stated as once, few or many, or as a class when expanded; others skip it.

d_gene: NA; j_gene: TRBJ2-2; abundance: many; v_gene: TRBV4-1; CDR3aa: CASRKGNTGELFF; CDR3nt: TGCGCCAGCAGGAAGGGGAACACCGGGGAGCTGTTTTTT
d_gene: NA; j_gene: TRBJ2-7; abundance: many; v_gene: TRBV7-6; CDR3aa: CASSLTASSEQYF; CDR3nt: TGTGCCAGCAGCTTAACAGCCTCTAGCGAGCAGTACTTC
d_gene: NA; j_gene: TRBJ2-7; abundance: many; v_gene: TRBV5-1; CDR3aa: CASSQPSGANSHEQYF; CDR3nt: TGCGCCAGCAGCCAACCATCGGGGGCGAATTCCCACGAGCAGTACTTC
d_gene: NA; j_gene: TRBJ2-3; abundance: few; v_gene: TRBV4-3; CDR3aa: CASSHREADTQYF; CDR3nt: TGCGCCAGCAGCCACCGTGAAGCAGATACGCAGTATTTT
d_gene: NA; j_gene: TRBJ2-2; abundance: many; v_gene: TRBV7-2; CDR3aa: CASSLPPPGELFF; CDR3nt: TGTGCCAGCAGCCTGCCCCCCCCCGGGGAGCTGTTTTTT
d_gene: NA; j_gene: TRBJ2-3; abundance: many; v_gene: TRBV20-1; CDR3aa: CSAGGTSSTDTQYF; CDR3nt: TGCAGTGCTGGAGGGACCTCTAGCACAGATACGCAGTATTTT
d_gene: TRBD2; j_gene: TRBJ2-5; abundance: many; v_gene: TRBV7-8; CDR3aa: CASSLGLAGEETQYF; CDR3nt: TGTGCCAGCAGCTTAGGGCTAGCGGGGGAAGAGACCCAGTACTTC
d_gene: TRBD1; j_gene: TRBJ1-5; abundance: NA; v_gene: TRBV12-3/TRBV12-4; CDR3aa: CASRTTGGASNNQPQHF; CDR3nt: TGTGCCAGCAGGACCACAGGGGGCGCCTCAAACAATCAGCCCCAGCATTTT
d_gene: NA; j_gene: TRBJ1-2; abundance: NA; v_gene: TRBV14; CDR3aa: CASSQDHRERHGYTF; CDR3nt: TGTGCCAGCAGCCAAGATCATCGGGAGAGACATGGCTACACCTTC
d_gene: NA; j_gene: TRBJ1-5; abundance: few; v_gene: TRBV12-2; CDR3aa: CASRLRGFSNQPQHF; CDR3nt: TGTGCAAGTCGCTTGAGGGGGTTTAGCAATCAGCCCCAGCATTTT
d_gene: NA; j_gene: TRBJ2-7; abundance: NA; v_gene: TRBV6-2/TRBV6-3; CDR3aa: CASSRGTFYEQYF; CDR3nt: TGTGCCAGCAGTCGAGGGACATTCTACGAGCAGTACTTC
d_gene: NA; j_gene: TRBJ2-1; abundance: many; v_gene: TRBV20-1; CDR3aa: CSAPFPPLPEQFF; CDR3nt: TGCAGTGCACCTTTTCCCCCTCTACCTGAGCAGTTCTTC
d_gene: NA; j_gene: TRBJ1-2; abundance: many; v_gene: TRBV29-1; CDR3aa: CSVPEVTTKGGYTF; CDR3nt: TGCAGCGTCCCGGAAGTGACCACCAAAGGAGGCTACACCTTC
d_gene: NA; j_gene: TRBJ2-7; abundance: many; v_gene: TRBV7-9; CDR3aa: CASSRHAEQYF; CDR3nt: TGTGCCAGCAGTCGACATGCCGAGCAGTACTTC
d_gene: NA; j_gene: TRBJ2-3; abundance: many; v_gene: TRBV7-6; CDR3aa: CASSGRQKSTDTQYF; CDR3nt: TGTGCCAGCAGCGGCCGCCAAAAGAGCACAGATACGCAGTATTTT
d_gene: TRBD1; j_gene: TRBJ1-2; abundance: few; v_gene: TRBV29-1; CDR3aa: CSVLRGQYGYTF; CDR3nt: TGCAGCGTCCTCAGGGGGCAGTATGGCTACACCTTC
d_gene: NA; j_gene: TRBJ2-7; abundance: many; v_gene: TRBV12-3/TRBV12-4; CDR3aa: CASSLILGQNYEQYF; CDR3nt: TGTGCCAGCAGTTTGATTTTAGGACAGAATTACGAGCAGTACTTC
d_gene: TRBD1; j_gene: TRBJ2-1; abundance: few; v_gene: TRBV29-1; CDR3aa: CSVDRGGDEQFF; CDR3nt: TGCAGCGTGGACAGGGGGGGCGATGAGCAGTTCTTC
d_gene: NA; j_gene: TRBJ1-4; abundance: NA; v_gene: TRBV6-6; CDR3aa: CASSSPGGRTTNEKLFF; CDR3nt: TGTGCCAGCAGCTCACCGGGGGGCAGGACAACTAATGAAAAACTGTTTTTT
d_gene: TRBD1; j_gene: TRBJ2-7; abundance: NA; v_gene: TRBV4-1; CDR3aa: CASSQEPLTGGYSYEQYF; CDR3nt: TGCGCCAGCAGCCAAGAACCTCTGACAGGGGGCTACTCCTACGAGCAGTACTTC
d_gene: TRBD2; j_gene: TRBJ2-1; abundance: many; v_gene: TRBV5-1; CDR3aa: CASSWGTSGGNEQFF; CDR3nt: TGCGCCAGCAGCTGGGGGACTAGCGGGGGCAATGAGCAGTTCTTC
d_gene: NA; j_gene: TRBJ2-3; abundance: NA; v_gene: TRBV7-9; CDR3aa: CASSSGTSADTQYF; CDR3nt: TGTGCCAGCAGCTCCGGCACCAGTGCAGATACGCAGTATTTT
d_gene: NA; j_gene: TRBJ2-4; abundance: many; v_gene: TRBV5-6; CDR3aa: CASSLGSLAKNIQYF; CDR3nt: TGTGCCAGCAGCTTGGGTAGTCTAGCCAAAAACATTCAGTACTTC
d_gene: TRBD1; j_gene: TRBJ1-2; abundance: many; v_gene: TRBV6-5; CDR3aa: CASRLRGLSGYTF; CDR3nt: TGTGCCAGCAGACTCAGGGGGCTTAGTGGCTACACCTTC
d_gene: NA; j_gene: TRBJ2-7; abundance: few; v_gene: TRBV3-1; CDR3aa: CASSQVTGIVDF; CDR3nt: TGTGCCAGCAGCCAAGTAACTGGGATCGTGGACTTC
d_gene: TRBD2; j_gene: TRBJ2-1; abundance: many; v_gene: TRBV11-2; CDR3aa: CASSYPLSGGGNEQFF; CDR3nt: TGTGCCAGCAGCTACCCCCTCAGCGGGGGGGGAAATGAGCAGTTCTTC
d_gene: NA; j_gene: TRBJ1-1; abundance: many; v_gene: TRBV7-9; CDR3aa: CASSLVEGKNTEAFF; CDR3nt: TGTGCCAGCAGCTTAGTGGAGGGAAAGAACACTGAAGCTTTCTTT
d_gene: TRBD2; j_gene: TRBJ2-2; abundance: few; v_gene: TRBV7-2; CDR3aa: CASGGLAGKIGTGELFF; CDR3nt: TGTGCCAGCGGGGGACTAGCGGGAAAGATAGGAACCGGGGAGCTGTTTTTT
d_gene: NA; j_gene: TRBJ2-3; abundance: many; v_gene: TRBV2; CDR3aa: CASSGREDDTQYF; CDR3nt: TGTGCCAGCAGTGGAAGGGAGGATGATACGCAGTATTTT
d_gene: TRBD1; j_gene: TRBJ1-2; abundance: NA; v_gene: TRBV9; CDR3aa: CASSAEVRDRVSNYGYTF; CDR3nt: TGTGCCAGCAGCGCAGAGGTCCGGGACAGGGTGTCAAACTATGGCTACACCTTC
d_gene: TRBD1; j_gene: TRBJ1-6; abundance: many; v_gene: TRBV7-2; CDR3aa: CASSPGTVDSPLHF; CDR3nt: TGTGCCAGCAGCCCTGGGACAGTAGATTCACCCCTCCACTTT
d_gene: TRBD1; j_gene: TRBJ1-1; abundance: many; v_gene: TRBV2; CDR3aa: CASRQGITRNTEAFF; CDR3nt: TGTGCCAGCAGACAGGGGATAACCAGGAACACTGAAGCTTTCTTT
d_gene: TRBD1; j_gene: TRBJ2-1; abundance: few; v_gene: TRBV5-5; CDR3aa: CASSLWGQGGNEQFF; CDR3nt: TGTGCCAGCAGCCTCTGGGGACAGGGCGGCAATGAGCAGTTCTTC
d_gene: NA; j_gene: TRBJ2-1; abundance: few; v_gene: TRBV7-2; CDR3aa: CASSWGQYNEQFF; CDR3nt: TGTGCCAGCAGCTGGGGTCAGTACAATGAGCAGTTCTTC
d_gene: TRBD2; j_gene: TRBJ2-3; abundance: few; v_gene: TRBV5-4; CDR3aa: CASSQTSAGDTQYF; CDR3nt: TGTGCCAGCAGCCAAACTAGCGCGGGAGATACGCAGTATTTT
d_gene: NA; j_gene: TRBJ1-1; abundance: NA; v_gene: TRBV5-1; CDR3aa: CASSLGPEAFF; CDR3nt: TGCGCCAGCAGCTTGGGGCCTGAAGCTTTCTTT
d_gene: NA; j_gene: TRBJ1-1; abundance: NA; v_gene: TRBV7-3; CDR3aa: CASSLNTDPYTEAFF; CDR3nt: TGTGCCAGCAGCCTCAACACGGATCCTTACACTGAAGCTTTCTTT
d_gene: NA; j_gene: TRBJ2-6; abundance: NA; v_gene: TRBV7-3; CDR3aa: CASSLPGGRAGANVLTF; CDR3nt: TGTGCCAGCAGCTTACCAGGAGGGCGAGCTGGGGCCAACGTCCTGACTTTC
d_gene: NA; j_gene: TRBJ2-1; abundance: few; v_gene: TRBV18; CDR3aa: CASSQEVPGQKAEQFF; CDR3nt: TGTGCCAGCTCACAGGAAGTTCCCGGACAGAAAGCGGAGCAGTTCTTC
d_gene: NA; j_gene: TRBJ2-7; abundance: many; v_gene: TRBV29-1; CDR3aa: CSVDSSVGRYPYEQYF; CDR3nt: TGCAGCGTTGATTCTAGCGTGGGACGTTACCCCTACGAGCAGTACTTC
d_gene: TRBD1; j_gene: TRBJ1-5; abundance: few; v_gene: TRBV7-9; CDR3aa: CASSSGQARNQPQHF; CDR3nt: TGTGCCAGCAGCTCGGGACAGGCCCGCAATCAGCCCCAGCATTTT
d_gene: TRBD2; j_gene: TRBJ2-7; abundance: many; v_gene: TRBV7-2; CDR3aa: CASSSYLGLAPEQYF; CDR3nt: TGTGCCAGCAGCTCCTATCTGGGACTAGCGCCCGAGCAGTACTTC
d_gene: NA; j_gene: TRBJ1-5; abundance: many; v_gene: TRBV20-1; CDR3aa: CSLGGSNQPQHF; CDR3nt: TGTAGTCTGGGGGGGAGCAATCAGCCCCAGCATTTT
d_gene: NA; j_gene: TRBJ2-2; abundance: many; v_gene: TRBV29-1; CDR3aa: CSVLGPGTGELFF; CDR3nt: TGCAGCGTTCTGGGGCCGGGCACCGGGGAGCTGTTTTTT
d_gene: NA; j_gene: TRBJ2-6; abundance: many; v_gene: TRBV6-5; CDR3aa: CASSFLRGTGANVLTF; CDR3nt: TGTGCCAGCAGTTTTCTTCGGGGGACTGGGGCCAACGTCCTGACTTTC
d_gene: TRBD2; j_gene: TRBJ2-3; abundance: many; v_gene: TRBV7-2; CDR3aa: CASSLASSGGQRDTQYF; CDR3nt: TGTGCCAGCAGCTTAGCGTCTAGCGGGGGGCAGAGAGATACGCAGTATTTT
d_gene: TRBD1; j_gene: TRBJ1-4; abundance: few; v_gene: TRBV7-3; CDR3aa: CASRAQDRGFATNEKLFF; CDR3nt: TGTGCCAGCAGAGCCCAGGACAGGGGTTTTGCAACTAATGAAAAACTGTTTTTT
d_gene: TRBD1; j_gene: TRBJ1-2; abundance: few; v_gene: TRBV20-1; CDR3aa: CSASRGPNYGYTF; CDR3nt: TGCAGTGCTAGCAGGGGGCCCAACTATGGCTACACCTTC
d_gene: NA; j_gene: TRBJ1-1; abundance: many; v_gene: TRBV12-3/TRBV12-4; CDR3aa: CASSLISGQGVKAFF; CDR3nt: TGTGCCAGCAGTTTAATTTCGGGGCAAGGGGTGAAAGCTTTCTTT
d_gene: NA; j_gene: TRBJ2-3; abundance: NA; v_gene: TRBV19; CDR3aa: CASSITGPSTDTQYF; CDR3nt: TGTGCCAGTAGTATAACGGGACCCAGCACAGATACGCAGTATTTT
d_gene: TRBD1; j_gene: TRBJ2-7; abundance: many; v_gene: TRBV20-1; CDR3aa: CSASRDRGYEQYF; CDR3nt: TGCAGTGCTAGCCGGGACAGGGGATACGAGCAGTACTTC
d_gene: NA; j_gene: TRBJ2-5; abundance: many; v_gene: TRBV12-3/TRBV12-4; CDR3aa: CASSLGSRGAETQYF; CDR3nt: TGTGCCAGCAGTTTAGGGTCACGCGGGGCAGAGACCCAGTACTTC
d_gene: NA; j_gene: TRBJ2-5; abundance: NA; v_gene: TRBV25-1; CDR3aa: CASSESPLETQYF; CDR3nt: TGTGCCAGCAGTGAAAGCCCCCTGGAGACCCAGTACTTC
d_gene: NA; j_gene: TRBJ1-6; abundance: many; v_gene: TRBV7-9; CDR3aa: CASSRDSSPLHF; CDR3nt: TGTGCCAGCAGTCGTGACAGCTCACCCCTCCACTTT
d_gene: NA; j_gene: TRBJ2-5; abundance: few; v_gene: TRBV27; CDR3aa: CASSWTPRVRETQYF; CDR3nt: TGTGCCAGCAGTTGGACGCCGCGGGTGAGAGAGACCCAGTACTTC
d_gene: NA; j_gene: TRBJ2-7; abundance: NA; v_gene: TRBV28; CDR3aa: CATWEEGAPPYEQYF; CDR3nt: TGTGCCACCTGGGAGGAGGGTGCCCCCCCCTACGAGCAGTACTTC
d_gene: NA; j_gene: TRBJ2-1; abundance: NA; v_gene: TRBV7-9; CDR3aa: CASSFAVEQFF; CDR3nt: TGTGCCAGCAGCTTTGCGGTAGAGCAGTTCTTC
d_gene: NA; j_gene: TRBJ2-5; abundance: many; v_gene: TRBV19; CDR3aa: CASSIGRDRQETQYF; CDR3nt: TGTGCCAGTAGTATAGGCAGAGACAGGCAAGAGACCCAGTACTTC